This TCR beta chain was sequenced in a study of cytotoxic CD8 clonotypes in ibrutinib-treated CLL. Whole-study findings and limits: Public clonotypes occurred uncommonly; on treatment, they contracted or remained stable. Clonality showed a rise at ibrutinib response that reversed toward baseline at progression.

V dropped 2 bases and J dropped 7 bases, with 17 bases sitting between them. The V gene's germline CDR1 is MDHEN and CDR2 SYDVKM. This CDR3 is 16 amino acids long. As concerns this clone: What it recognizes is unknown.

Depth targeted 1 in 200,000 to 1 in 1 million T cells, averaging 10x coverage per clonotype. Here immunoSEQ multiplex PCR was the method, and the copy in TCRdb shows in-frame clones only, minus some. This table has 150,000 to 250,000 clones, 55% to 85% appearing once. The TCR beta libraries used about 2 micrograms of genomic DNA that came from cryopreserved PBMCs. The specimen was PBMCs, collected after 24 months of ibrutinib treatment. This TCR was sampled from a human donor with chronic lymphocytic leukemia. This chain links TRBV28 with TRBJ1-4; D uncertain. This chain's CDR3 is CASSLIIGPESEKLFF. CDR3 coding DNA: TGTGCCAGCAGTTTAATCATAGGACCGGAGAGTGAAAAACTGTTTTTT.